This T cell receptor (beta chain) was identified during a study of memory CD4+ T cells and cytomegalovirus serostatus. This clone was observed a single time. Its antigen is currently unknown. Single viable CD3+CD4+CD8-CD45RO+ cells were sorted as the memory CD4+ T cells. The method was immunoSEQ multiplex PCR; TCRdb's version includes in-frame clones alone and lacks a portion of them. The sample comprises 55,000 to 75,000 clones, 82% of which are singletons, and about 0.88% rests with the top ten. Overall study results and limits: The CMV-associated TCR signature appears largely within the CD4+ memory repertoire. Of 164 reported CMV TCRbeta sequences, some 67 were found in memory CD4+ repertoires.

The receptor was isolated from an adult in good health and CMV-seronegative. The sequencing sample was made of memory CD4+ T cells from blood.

The CDR3 coding sequence is TGTGCCAGCAAAAAATGGGCAACAGCTAACTATGGCTACACCTTC. Translated, it gives CASKKWATANYGYTF. The chain carries TRBV2 and TRBJ1-2; D ambiguous. CDR3 length: 15 amino acids. The germline CDR1 and CDR2 sequences are SNHLY and FYNNEI. The ends were cut back, 7 bases at V and 0 bases at J, with 15 bases in the middle. The variable domain in full, with the rest retrieved from reference TRBV2 and TRBJ1-2, is EPEVTQTPSHQVTQMGQEVILRCVPISNHLYFYWYRQILGQKVEFLVSFYNNEISEKSEIFDDQFSVERPDGSNFTLKIRSTKLEDSAMYFCASKKWATANYGYTFGSGTRLTVV.